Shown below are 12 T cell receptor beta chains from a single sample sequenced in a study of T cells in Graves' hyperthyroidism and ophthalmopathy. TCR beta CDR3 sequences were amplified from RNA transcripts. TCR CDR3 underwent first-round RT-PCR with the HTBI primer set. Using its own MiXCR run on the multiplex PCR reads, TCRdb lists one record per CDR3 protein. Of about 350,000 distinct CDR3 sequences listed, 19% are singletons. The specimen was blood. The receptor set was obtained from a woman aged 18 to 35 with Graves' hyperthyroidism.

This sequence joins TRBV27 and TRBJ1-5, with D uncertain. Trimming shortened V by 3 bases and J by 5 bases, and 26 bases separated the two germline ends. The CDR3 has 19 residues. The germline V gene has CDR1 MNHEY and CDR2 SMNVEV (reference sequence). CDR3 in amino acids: CASSFTPPGPEVSDQPQHF. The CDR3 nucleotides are TGTGCCAGCAGTTTCACCCCACCAGGACCCGAGGTTTCAGATCAGCCCCAGCATTTT.

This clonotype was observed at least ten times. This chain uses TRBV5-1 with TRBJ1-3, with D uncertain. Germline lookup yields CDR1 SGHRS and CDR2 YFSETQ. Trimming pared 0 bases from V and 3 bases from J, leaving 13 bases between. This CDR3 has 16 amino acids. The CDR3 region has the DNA TGCGCCAGCAGCTTGGGAGGTACCAGATTTGGAAACACCATATATTTT. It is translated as CASSLGGTRFGNTIYF.

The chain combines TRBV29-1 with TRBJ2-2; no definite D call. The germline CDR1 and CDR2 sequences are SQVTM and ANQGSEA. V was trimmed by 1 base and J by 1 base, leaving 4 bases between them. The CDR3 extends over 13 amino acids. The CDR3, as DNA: TGCAGCGTTGAAGGAGTGAACACCGGGGAGCTGTTTTTT. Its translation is CSVEGVNTGELFF.

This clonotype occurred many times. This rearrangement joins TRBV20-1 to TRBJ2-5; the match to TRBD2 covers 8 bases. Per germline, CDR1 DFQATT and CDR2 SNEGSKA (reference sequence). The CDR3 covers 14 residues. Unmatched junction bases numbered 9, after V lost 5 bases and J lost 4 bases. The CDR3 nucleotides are TGCAGTGCTGTACGGGGGGGCCCTCGAGAGACCCAGTACTTC. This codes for CSAVRGGPRETQYF.

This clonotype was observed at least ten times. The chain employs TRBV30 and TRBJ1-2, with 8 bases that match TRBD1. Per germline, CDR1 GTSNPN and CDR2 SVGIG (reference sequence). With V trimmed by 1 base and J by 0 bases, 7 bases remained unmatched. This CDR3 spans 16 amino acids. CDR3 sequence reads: CAWSDDRGLANYGYTF. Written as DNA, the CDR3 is TGTGCCTGGAGTGACGACAGGGGATTAGCTAACTATGGCTACACCTTC.

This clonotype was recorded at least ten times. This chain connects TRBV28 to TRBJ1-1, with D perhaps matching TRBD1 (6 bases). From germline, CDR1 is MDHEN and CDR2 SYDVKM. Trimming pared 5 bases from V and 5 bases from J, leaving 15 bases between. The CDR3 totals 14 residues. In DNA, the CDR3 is TGTGCCAGCAGTATCCCCCAGGGGCGGACTGAAGCTTTCTTT. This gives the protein CASSIPQGRTEAFF.

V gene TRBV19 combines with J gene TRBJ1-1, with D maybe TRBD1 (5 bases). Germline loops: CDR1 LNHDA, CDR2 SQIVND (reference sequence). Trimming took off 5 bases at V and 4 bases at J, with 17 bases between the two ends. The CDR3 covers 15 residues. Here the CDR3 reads CASSPQRGDATEAFF. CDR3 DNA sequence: TGTGCCAGTAGTCCACAGCGGGGGGACGCCACTGAAGCTTTCTTT.

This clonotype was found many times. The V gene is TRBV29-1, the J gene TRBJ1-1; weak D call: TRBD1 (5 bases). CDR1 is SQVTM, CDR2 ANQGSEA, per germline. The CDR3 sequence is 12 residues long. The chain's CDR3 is CLSSQGNTEAFF. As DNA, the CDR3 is TGCCTGTCCTCTCAGGGTAACACTGAAGCTTTCTTT.

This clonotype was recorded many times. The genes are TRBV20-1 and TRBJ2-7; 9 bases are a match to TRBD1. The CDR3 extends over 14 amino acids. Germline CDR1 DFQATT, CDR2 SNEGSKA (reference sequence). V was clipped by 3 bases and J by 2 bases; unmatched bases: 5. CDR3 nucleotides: TGCAGTGCTAGTCGGGACAGGGTCCCCTACGAGCAGTACTTC. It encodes CSASRDRVPYEQYF.

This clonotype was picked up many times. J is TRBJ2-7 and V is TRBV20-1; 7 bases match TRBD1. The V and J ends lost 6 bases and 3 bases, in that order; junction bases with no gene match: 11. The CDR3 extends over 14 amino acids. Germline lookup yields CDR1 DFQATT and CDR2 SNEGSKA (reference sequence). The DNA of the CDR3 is TGCAGTGCCCCGCGGACAGGACATATCTACGAGCAGTACTTC. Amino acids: CSAPRTGHIYEQYF.

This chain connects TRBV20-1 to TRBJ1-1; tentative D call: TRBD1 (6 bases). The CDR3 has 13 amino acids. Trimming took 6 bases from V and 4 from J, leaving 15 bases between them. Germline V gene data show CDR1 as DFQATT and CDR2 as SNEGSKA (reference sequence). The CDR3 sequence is CSALWGGGTEAFF. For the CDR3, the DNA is TGCAGTGCGCTCTGGGGAGGGGGCACTGAAGCTTTCTTT.

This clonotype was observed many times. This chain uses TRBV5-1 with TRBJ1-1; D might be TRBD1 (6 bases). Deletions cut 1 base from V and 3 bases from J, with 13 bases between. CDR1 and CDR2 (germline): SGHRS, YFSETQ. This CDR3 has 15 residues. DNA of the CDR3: TGCGCCAGCAGCTTGAAGGCAGGGGTGGACACTGAAGCTTTCTTT. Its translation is CASSLKAGVDTEAFF.